These 10 T cell receptor beta chains share one sample of origin, sequenced in a study of identical twins. Each CDR3 protein gets one entry after TCRdb re-called the 5' RACE reads with MiXCR. Of under 250,000 distinct CDR3 sequences in the sample, roughly an eighth were seen once. These data also featured in a second study, about yellow fever vaccine responses in identical twins.

The sequencing sample was made of memory (CD45RO+) T cells sorted from blood. These receptors all come from a woman between 18 and 30 years old in good health.

V is TRBV7-2 and J is TRBJ2-3, with D unresolved. V was pared by 2 bases and J by 0 bases, with 3 bases between. The CDR3 runs 13 residues. The germline V gene has CDR1 SGHTA and CDR2 FQGNSA. CDR3 in amino acids: CASSLISTDTQYF. The CDR3 DNA reads TGTGCCAGCAGCTTAATAAGCACAGATACGCAGTATTTT. Looking up the rest from reference TRBV7-2 and TRBJ2-3 gives the full variable domain: GAGVSQSPSNKVTEKGKDVELRCDPISGHTALYWYRQSLGQGLEFLIYFQGNSAPDKSGLPSDRFSAERTGGSVSTLTIQRTQQEDSAVYLCASSLISTDTQYFGPGTRLTVL.

The rearrangement joins TRBV3-1 to TRBJ1-1; unclear D gene. The CDR3 contains 14 residues. Germline V lookup: CDR1 LGHDT, CDR2 YNNKEL (reference sequence). The V and J ends lost 1 base and 7 bases respectively, with 13 bases between them. Here the CDR3 DNA reads TGTGCCAGCAGCCAAGGCCTTACAAGAGATGAAGCTTTCTTT. Its protein product is CASSQGLTRDEAFF.

This clonotype came up a few times. The chain uses TRBV28 and TRBJ2-1; TRBD2 matches at 8 bases. V gave up 4 bases and J gave up 4 bases; unmatched junction bases: 6. The length of the CDR3 is 15 residues. CDR1 is MDHEN, CDR2 SYDVKM, per germline. The CDR3 sequence is CASSSSGTRYNEQFF. CDR3 sequence (DNA): TGTGCCAGCAGTTCATCCGGGACTAGGTACAATGAGCAGTTCTTC.

This clonotype has only a few counts. The J gene is TRBJ2-5, the V gene TRBV5-1, with TRBD1 matching over 8 bases. The CDR3 totals 16 residues. CDR1 and CDR2 from the germline V gene are SGHRS and YFSETQ. With V trimmed by 4 bases and J by 3 bases, 11 bases remained unmatched. The CDR3 region has the DNA TGCGCCAGCAGCGGGGGACAGGTCCCCGCCAAAGAGACCCAGTACTTC. This encodes CASSGGQVPAKETQYF.

The chain employs TRBV30 and TRBJ2-7, with 7 nucleotides matching TRBD1. Germline V gene lookup returns CDR1 GTSNPN and CDR2 SVGIG (reference sequence). Germline trimming cut 6 bases from V and 3 bases from J; bases unmatched to any gene: 8. The CDR3 extends over 13 amino acids. CDR3 residues: CACQKGQIYEQYF. The CDR3 region has the DNA TGTGCCTGCCAAAAGGGACAGATCTACGAGCAGTACTTC.

V is TRBV2 and J is TRBJ2-7; D possibly corresponds to TRBD1 (6 bases). The CDR3 totals 14 residues. The germline V gene has CDR1 SNHLY and CDR2 FYNNEI. V was shortened by 6 bases and J by 2 bases, with 14 bases between the two germline ends. As DNA, the CDR3 is TGTGCCAGCAGGAGAGAGACAGGAACCTACGAGCAGTACTTC. It yields the protein CASRRETGTYEQYF.

This clonotype was seen a handful of times. This chain uses TRBV20-1 with TRBJ2-7; no firm D call. The V and J ends lost 6 bases and 4 bases respectively, with 10 bases between them. Germline V gene sequence: CDR1 DFQATT, CDR2 SNEGSKA (reference sequence). This CDR3 has 11 residues. The DNA of the CDR3 is TGCAGTGCGGCGCTTGAATACGAGCAGTACTTC. Its translation is CSAALEYEQYF.

The V call is TRBV3-1, the J call TRBJ2-6, with D possibly being TRBD1 (5 bases). Germline lookup yields CDR1 LGHDT and CDR2 YNNKEL (reference sequence). Trimming removed 3 bases at V and 0 bases at J, with 12 bases between. The CDR3 consists of 17 residues. DNA of the CDR3: TGTGCCAGCAGCCAGCAGGGCTCAAGCTCTGGGGCCAACGTCCTGACTTTC. It translates to CASSQQGSSSGANVLTF.

This clonotype appeared a few times. The rearrangement uses TRBV7-2 and TRBJ2-1; 11 bases are a match to TRBD2. The length of the CDR3 is 16 residues. J was trimmed by 9 bases and V by 0 bases; bases with no gene match: 7. CDR1 SGHTA and CDR2 FQGNSA come from the germline V gene. The CDR3 DNA reads TGTGCCAGCAGCTTAGCCCTAGCGGGAGGAAGGAGTGAGCAGTTCTTC. Translating it yields CASSLALAGGRSEQFF.

This clonotype was recorded at least ten times. The chain carries TRBV15 and TRBJ2-7; D is perhaps TRBD1 (5 bases). Germline V gene sequence: CDR1 LNHNV, CDR2 YYDKDF (reference sequence). The CDR3 has 15 residues. Trimming shortened V by 2 bases and J by 3 bases, and 14 bases separated the two germline ends. CDR3 loop: CATSRNRQTNYEQYF. DNA for the CDR3: TGTGCCACCAGCAGAAACAGACAGACCAACTACGAGCAGTACTTC.